The 18 T cell receptor beta chains below were found in one sample sequenced in a study of cytomegalovirus exposure and HLA in healthy donors. 13 Jbeta primers and 60 Vbeta primers were used for the PCR. Profiled with immunoSEQ multiplex PCR; TCRdb holds only in-frame clones, not every one. The table shows some 250,000 clones, with about 80% occurring only once. Sequencing input: PBMCs. All receptors derive from a woman in her thirties or forties in good health and CMV-seropositive.

This clone was detected only once. The chain recombines TRBV7-9 with TRBJ1-2; D remains ambiguous. Germline lookup yields CDR1 SEHNR and CDR2 FQNEAQ (reference sequence). This CDR3 is built from 12 residues. V lost 4 bases and J 8 bases, leaving 11 bases between the germline ends. For the CDR3, the DNA is TGTGCCAGCAGCTCCTACTGGTACGGCTACACCTTC. Translating it yields CASSSYWYGYTF.

The chain employs TRBV6-5 and TRBJ2-7; D perhaps matches TRBD2 (6 bases). The CDR3 is 15 residues long. The germline gives CDR1 MNHEY, CDR2 SVGAGI. Trimming left V 4 bases short and J 6 bases short, with 19 bases between. CDR3 coding DNA: TGTGCCAGCAGTTCGATCGCAGGGTTCGGGAGCGAGCAGTACTTC. Its translation is CASSSIAGFGSEQYF.

This chain joins TRBV12-1 and TRBJ1-2; whether TRBD1, the table's D call, matches the DNA was not checked. TRBV12-1 is reported as a pseudogene. This CDR3 contains 17 residues. This chain's CDR3 is CASSPWDPTGAIYGYTF. CDR3 sequence (DNA): TGTGCCAGCAGCCCCTGGGACCCGACAGGGGCCATCTATGGCTACACCTTC.

The DNA for the CDR3 is TGTGCCATCAGTGAGAGGGGTGGCAGGGACTATGGCTACACCTTC. It is translated as CAISERGGRDYGYTF. The chain has TRBV10-3 and TRBJ1-2; possible D gene TRBD1, 5 bases. V lost 2 bases and J 3 bases, leaving 13 bases between the germline ends. There are 15 residues in the CDR3. From germline, CDR1 is ENHRY and CDR2 SYGVKD.

The J gene is TRBJ2-1, the V gene TRBV7-8, with 15 positions matching TRBD2. The V segment lost 1 base and the J segment 1 base; nucleotides outside the gene matches: 11. CDR1 is SGHVS and CDR2 is FQNEAQ in the germline V gene. The CDR3 runs 21 residues. CDR3 sequence reads: CASSLVVGLAGGFSSYNEQFF. CDR3 coding DNA: TGTGCCAGCAGCTTAGTGGTTGGACTAGCGGGAGGGTTTTCTTCCTACAATGAGCAGTTCTTC.

This clone has only a few counts. CDR3 loop: CASTDTRTALFF. Written as DNA, the CDR3 is TGTGCCAGCACCGACACACGGACAGCTCTGTTTTTT. This chain links TRBV6-6 with TRBJ1-4, with D perhaps TRBD1 (6 bases). Trimming removed 7 bases from V and 14 bases from J, with 17 bases in between. The CDR3 totals 12 residues. Germline loops: CDR1 MNHNY, CDR2 SVGAGI (reference sequence).

The genes are TRBV27 and TRBJ2-5; weak D call: TRBD1 (5 bases). The DNA end is more similar to TRBJ2-7, so the J call may be wrong. Germline CDR1 MNHEY, CDR2 SMNVEV (reference sequence). The CDR3 length is 11 residues. DNA of the CDR3: TGTGCCAGCAGGGACAACTACGAGCAGTACTTC. Protein: CASRDNYEQYF.

The V and J genes are TRBV30 and TRBJ1-2, with TRBD1 identical over 9 bases. The CDR3 is made up of 14 amino acids. Germline V gene data show CDR1 as GTSNPN and CDR2 as SVGIG (reference sequence). The junction had 9 bases not matched to a gene; V was cut back by 5 bases and J by 5 bases. The CDR3 DNA follows: TGTGCCTGGGACTTTACAGGGGGCGGTTATGGCTACACCTTC. Translated, it gives CAWDFTGGGYGYTF.

The chain couples TRBV30 to TRBJ2-2; the match to TRBD1 covers 7 bases. With V trimmed by 5 bases and J by 0 bases, 6 bases remained unmatched. This CDR3 is 15 amino acids long. Germline lookup yields CDR1 GTSNPN and CDR2 SVGIG (reference sequence). Here the CDR3 DNA reads TGTGCCTGGGTTTCCGGGACAGCGAACACCGGGGAGCTGTTTTTT. It codes for CAWVSGTANTGELFF.

The chain is built from TRBV28 and TRBJ1-2, with D tentatively TRBD1 (6 bases). Deletions cut 8 bases from V and 6 bases from J, with 16 bases between. The CDR3 has 13 residues. Germline CDR1 is MDHEN and CDR2 is SYDVKM. The CDR3 reads CASLKQGWDGYTF. The CDR3 DNA is TGTGCCAGCTTAAAACAGGGATGGGATGGCTACACCTTC.

J is TRBJ2-1 and V is TRBV7-8; TRBD2 aligns across 15 bases. Germline V gives CDR1 SGHVS, CDR2 FQNEAQ. CDR3 length: 17 amino acids. The trim removed 0 bases at V and 7 bases at J, leaving 4 bases unmatched. CDR3 DNA sequence: TGTGCCAGCAGCTTAGCTCCGGGACTAGCGGGAGGTAATGAGCAGTTCTTC. Amino acids: CASSLAPGLAGGNEQFF.

The rearrangement links TRBV15 to TRBJ1-3, with 7 positions matching TRBD1. The V gene's germline CDR1 is LNHNV and CDR2 YYDKDF (reference sequence). Trimming cost V 2 bases and J 0 bases; bases outside gene matches: 13. The CDR3 totals 19 residues. CDR3 in DNA: TGTGCCACCAGCAGACACCGACCCGGGACAGCTCACTCTGGAAACACCATATATTTT. Its translation is CATSRHRPGTAHSGNTIYF.

This clone has more than one count but fewer than ten. V and J are TRBV21-1 and TRBJ1-4; the D call in the table, TRBD1, was not verified against the DNA. TRBV21-1 constitutes a pseudogene. CDR3 length: 13 residues. Here the CDR3 DNA reads TGTGCCAGCAGGGGCCGTTATAATGAAAAACTGTTTTTT. It specifies CASRGRYNEKLFF.

The CDR3 sequence is CASSYDRPASGNTIYF. The CDR3 region has the DNA TGTGCCAGCAGTTACGACAGGCCGGCCTCTGGAAACACCATATATTTT. V gene TRBV28 combines with J gene TRBJ1-3, with a possible D match to TRBD1 (6 bases). This CDR3 region has 16 residues. V was shortened by 4 bases and J by 0 bases, with 13 bases between the two germline ends. Germline loops: CDR1 MDHEN, CDR2 SYDVKM.

The CDR3 nucleotides are TGTGCCAGCAGCTTAGGGGACAGGGCGAATGGCTACACCTTC. Translated: CASSLGDRANGYTF. The chain joins TRBV7-2 to TRBJ1-2; 9 positions agree with TRBD1. Trimming cost V 1 base and J 6 bases; bases outside gene matches: 3. The CDR3 loop spans 14 amino acids. Germline values: CDR1 SGHTA, CDR2 FQGNSA.

The V gene is TRBV4-1, the J gene TRBJ1-2; 7 bases are shared with TRBD1. Germline CDR1 reads MGHRA; CDR2 reads YSYEKL. Trimming cost V 0 bases and J 4 bases; bases outside gene matches: 8. This CDR3 is 16 amino acids long. CDR3 protein: CASSQDRDSPPYGYTF. CDR3 bases: TGCGCCAGCAGCCAAGATCGGGACAGCCCTCCCTATGGCTACACCTTC.

The chain couples TRBV4-2 to TRBJ2-1; the D is unclear. This CDR3 is built from 15 residues. Per the germline V gene, CDR1 is LGHNA and CDR2 is YNFKEQ. Deletions cut 2 bases from V and 0 bases from J, with 8 bases between. CDR3 loop: CASSQTEISYNEQFF. The DNA for the CDR3 is TGTGCCAGCAGCCAAACTGAAATCTCCTACAATGAGCAGTTCTTC.

This chain connects TRBV19 to TRBJ2-7; 7 nucleotides agree with TRBD2. Germline lookup yields CDR1 LNHDA and CDR2 SQIVND (reference sequence). This CDR3 region has 13 residues. J lost 5 bases, V lost 10 bases, and 11 bases had no gene match. This CDR3 is CATSWGGLNEQYF. Here the CDR3 DNA reads TGTGCCACCTCGTGGGGAGGGCTCAACGAGCAGTACTTC.